The 26 T cell receptor beta chains presented below share a single source sample, sequenced in a study of blood T cell repertoires in COVID-19. The table came from immunoSEQ multiplex PCR; TCRdb's copy has only in-frame clones and leaves some out. The sample carries about 200,000 clones, more than 65% recorded once. Sequencing input: PBMCs or T cells enriched from blood (not recorded which). These receptors were taken from a woman aged 50 to 65 with acute COVID-19.

The rearrangement uses TRBV28 and TRBJ2-1; 14 nucleotides align to TRBD2. CDR3 length equals 16 residues. Germline lookup yields CDR1 MDHEN and CDR2 SYDVKM. The junction had 7 bases not matched to a gene; V was cut back by 1 base and J by 11 bases. CDR3 residues: CASSLSIRTSGGQQFF. The CDR3 nucleotides read TGTGCCAGCAGTTTATCAATCAGGACTAGCGGGGGGCAGCAGTTCTTC.

The V call is TRBV6-2 or TRBV6-3, the J call TRBJ1-2; D is possibly TRBD1 (6 bases). Germline V gene lookup returns CDR1 MNHEY and CDR2 SVGEGT. The CDR3 sequence is 15 residues long. V lost 4 bases and J lost 4, with 16 bases in between. CDR3 residues: CASSSPRGGAYGYTF. For the CDR3, the DNA is TGTGCCAGCAGTTCTCCCCGCGGGGGGGCCTATGGCTACACCTTC.

The chain combines TRBV5-1 with TRBJ2-5, with 10 bases lining up with TRBD1. This CDR3 region has 15 residues. V gave up 4 bases and J gave up 2 bases; unmatched junction bases: 5. CDR1 is SGHRS and CDR2 is YFSETQ in the germline V gene. CDR3 nucleotide sequence: TGCGCCAGCAGCCCGGGACAGGGGATACAAGAGACCCAGTACTTC. Protein product: CASSPGQGIQETQYF.

The V and J genes are TRBV18 and TRBJ1-1; possibly TRBD1 for D (5 bases). This CDR3 contains 14 residues. V dropped 6 bases and J dropped 3 bases, with 14 bases sitting between them. CDR1 is KGHSH and CDR2 is LQKENI in the germline V gene. This CDR3 reads CASSPGGADTEAFF. CDR3 in DNA: TGTGCCAGCTCCCCGGGGGGTGCGGACACTGAAGCTTTCTTT.

This clone was observed once. The V call is TRBV20-1, the J call TRBJ1-1; 8 bases match TRBD1. With V trimmed by 3 bases and J by 0 bases, 6 bases remained unmatched. Per germline, CDR1 DFQATT and CDR2 SNEGSKA (reference sequence). This CDR3 spans 15 amino acids. The CDR3 DNA is TGCAGTGCTAGTCACGACAGGGGACTGAACACTGAAGCTTTCTTT. Residues: CSASHDRGLNTEAFF.

This chain uses TRBV18 with TRBJ2-3, with 13 bases matching TRBD2. This CDR3 spans 21 amino acids. Germline V gene data show CDR1 as KGHSH and CDR2 as LQKENI. V was clipped by 0 bases and J by 6 bases; unmatched bases: 18. The CDR3 sequence: CASSPPLGLAGASTDRDTQYF. The CDR3 DNA follows: TGTGCCAGCTCACCACCTCTCGGACTAGCGGGGGCCTCAACGGACAGGGATACGCAGTATTTT.

The chain is built from TRBV7-9 and TRBJ2-1; 7 positions agree with TRBD1. Germline V gene data show CDR1 as SEHNR and CDR2 as FQNEAQ (reference sequence). Unmatched junction bases numbered 5, after V lost 4 bases and J lost 5 bases. This CDR3 spans 14 amino acids. The CDR3 DNA sequence: TGTGCCAGCAGCTCAGGGGGTCAGAACAATGAGCAGTTCTTC. Residues: CASSSGGQNNEQFF. Full variable domain (remainder filled in from reference TRBV7-9 and TRBJ2-1): DTGVSQNPRHKITKRGQNVTFRCDPISEHNRLYWYRQTLGQGPEFLTYFQNEAQLEKSRLLSDRFSAERPKGSFSTLEIQRTEQGDSAMYLCASSSGGQNNEQFFGPGTRLTVL.

The J gene is TRBJ1-2, the V gene TRBV5-1; D possibly corresponds to TRBD1 (6 bases). The V and J ends lost 4 bases and 6 bases respectively, with 16 bases between them. The CDR3 is made up of 14 amino acids. The germline CDR1 and CDR2 sequences are SGHRS and YFSETQ. The CDR3 here is CASSLTSGADGYTF. The CDR3 nucleotides are TGCGCCAGCAGCCTAACTTCAGGGGCTGATGGCTACACCTTC.

The rearrangement joins TRBV27 to TRBJ1-1; tentative D call: TRBD1 (5 bases). The V gene's germline CDR1 is MNHEY and CDR2 SMNVEV (reference sequence). There are 17 residues in the CDR3. Trimming shortened V by 3 bases and J by 5 bases, and 22 bases separated the two germline ends. CDR3 region: CASSFSALGGGRTEAFF. CDR3 in DNA: TGTGCCAGCAGTTTTTCCGCCCTTGGGGGGGGTAGAACTGAAGCTTTCTTT.

The V call is TRBV7-2, the J call TRBJ2-2; 8 bases are a match to TRBD2. Germline values: CDR1 SGHTA, CDR2 FQGNSA. V dropped 8 bases and J dropped 13; count of bases not matched to a gene: 6. This CDR3 has 11 residues. CDR3 DNA sequence: TGTGCCAGCCGCGGGGGGATTACGCTGTTTTTT. This gives the protein CASRGGITLFF.

V gene TRBV9 combines with J gene TRBJ1-1, with D tentatively TRBD1 (5 bases). This CDR3 is 16 amino acids long. Germline V gene sequence: CDR1 SGDLS, CDR2 YYNGEE. Trimming took off 4 bases at V and 4 bases at J, with 20 bases between the two ends. The CDR3 is CASSIRGGSRSTEAFF. The CDR3 DNA sequence: TGTGCCAGCAGCATCCGCGGGGGGAGTCGGAGCACTGAAGCTTTCTTT.

The rearrangement links TRBV2 to TRBJ2-7; possible D gene TRBD1, 5 bases. Germline lookup yields CDR1 SNHLY and CDR2 FYNNEI. The CDR3 sequence is 14 residues long. Trimming removed 3 bases at V and 5 bases at J, with 14 bases between. In DNA form, the CDR3 reads TGTGCCAGCAGTGAGGGGTTAGGGGTGGACGAGCAGTACGTC. As protein: CASSEGLGVDEQYV.

This chain uses TRBV9 with TRBJ2-1, with a possible D match to TRBD2 (7 bases). CDR3 length: 15 amino acids. Germline V gives CDR1 SGDLS, CDR2 YYNGEE. Trimming pared 3 bases from V and 8 bases from J, leaving 18 bases between. CDR3 residues: CASSAAGASIDEQFF. The CDR3 DNA follows: TGTGCCAGCAGCGCGGCGGGGGCCTCTATAGATGAGCAGTTCTTC.

The gene calls are TRBV19 and TRBJ2-5; 9 bases are a match to TRBD1. Germline V gene data show CDR1 as LNHDA and CDR2 as SQIVND (reference sequence). The CDR3 contains 14 residues. The trim removed 5 bases at V and 5 bases at J, leaving 6 bases unmatched. The CDR3 spells CASSFWTGVETQYF. As DNA, the CDR3 is TGTGCCAGTAGTTTTTGGACAGGGGTGGAGACCCAGTACTTC.

Ten or more counts support this clone. The CDR3, as DNA: TGTGCCAGCATCCCCTACCCCCAATATGGCTACACCTTC. Amino acid sequence: CASIPYPQYGYTF. The chain has TRBV6-5 and TRBJ1-2; D remains unclear. V was clipped by 7 bases and J by 5 bases, with 14 bases between them. Germline V lookup: CDR1 MNHEY, CDR2 SVGAGI. This CDR3 comprises 13 residues.

This clone turned up a few times. The CDR3 reads CASSSNRGLGEKLFF. For the CDR3, the DNA is TGTGCCAGCAGCTCTAACAGGGGGCTAGGTGAAAAACTGTTTTTT. The chain joins TRBV7-2 to TRBJ1-4; the match to TRBD1 covers 9 bases. The germline V gene has CDR1 SGHTA and CDR2 FQGNSA. CDR3 length: 15 amino acids. V trimming: 4 bases; J trimming: 7 bases; junction bases outside the gene matches: 7.

This chain connects TRBV4-1 to TRBJ1-5; D is perhaps TRBD1 (5 bases). CDR3 size: 17 residues. Germline CDR1 is MGHRA and CDR2 is YSYEKL. The ends were cut back, 1 base at V and 6 bases at J, with 19 bases in the middle. The CDR3 DNA reads as TGCGCCAGCAGCCAAGTACGCGCTTTGGGGGGAACTCAGCCCCAGCATTTT. Amino acid sequence: CASSQVRALGGTQPQHF.

The chain links TRBV28 to TRBJ1-5, with 7 bases aligning to TRBD1. The CDR3 runs 15 residues. With 6 bases clipped from V and 2 bases from J, the junction kept 7 bases outside the gene matches. Germline V gene sequence: CDR1 MDHEN, CDR2 SYDVKM. CDR3 amino acids: CASRGETGGNQPQHF. The DNA for the CDR3 is TGTGCCAGCAGGGGAGAAACAGGGGGCAATCAGCCCCAGCATTTT.

Only a few counts were recorded for this clone. The V call is TRBV2, the J call TRBJ1-2, with 10 positions matching TRBD1. Germline V gives CDR1 SNHLY, CDR2 FYNNEI. The CDR3 totals 15 residues. Unmatched junction bases numbered 8, after V lost 2 bases and J lost 8 bases. For the CDR3, the DNA is TGTGCCAGCAGTGAAAGACAGGGGGCGCGTGTAGGCTACACCTTC. Its translation is CASSERQGARVGYTF. Full variable domain (rest looked up from reference TRBV2 and TRBJ1-2): EPEVTQTPSHQVTQMGQEVILRCVPISNHLYFYWYRQILGQKVEFLVSFYNNEISEKSEIFDDQFSVERPDGSNFTLKIRSTKLEDSAMYFCASSERQGARVGYTFGSGTRLTVV.

The chain joins TRBV27 to TRBJ2-1; TRBD2 agrees at 12 bases. V trimming: 3 bases; J trimming: 9 bases; junction bases outside the gene matches: 9. Germline CDR1 and CDR2: MNHEY and SMNVEV (reference sequence). The CDR3 has 16 residues. The CDR3: CASSFEGLAGGREQFF. For the CDR3, the DNA is TGTGCCAGCAGTTTCGAGGGGCTAGCGGGGGGGCGTGAGCAGTTCTTC.

The CDR3 nucleotides read TGCGCCAGCAGCCAAGATAGAACGAGACAGGGAGGCAATCAGCCCCAGCATTTT. This translates into CASSQDRTRQGGNQPQHF. The chain has TRBV4-3 and TRBJ1-5, with 7 nucleotides matching TRBD1. Germline CDR1 and CDR2: LGHNA and YSLEER. This CDR3 is 18 amino acids long. V trimming: 0 bases; J trimming: 2 bases; junction bases outside the gene matches: 10.

This clone appeared once. The V gene is TRBV28, the J gene TRBJ1-3; tentative D call: TRBD1 (5 bases). V dropped 2 bases and J dropped 0 bases, with 14 bases sitting between them. Germline CDR1 reads MDHEN; CDR2 reads SYDVKM. The CDR3 has 17 residues. CDR3 bases: TGTGCCAGCAGTTTAGTCGGGGGGTTTAGCTCTGGAAACACCATATATTTT. The encoded protein is CASSLVGGFSSGNTIYF.

The rearrangement links TRBV3-1 (or the pseudogene TRBV3-2) to TRBJ1-2, with a weak D call TRBD1 (6 bases). This CDR3 has 14 amino acids. Looked up from germline, CDR1 is LGHDT and CDR2 is YNNKEL (reference sequence). Trimming pared 3 bases from V and 4 bases from J, leaving 12 bases between. Here the CDR3 DNA reads TGTGCCAGCAGCCAGAGGCAGGGGTCCTATGGCTACACCTTC. Its protein product is CASSQRQGSYGYTF.

The chain couples TRBV19 to TRBJ2-3; 7 nucleotides match TRBD1. The germline CDR1 and CDR2 sequences are LNHDA and SQIVND (reference sequence). The CDR3 has 16 residues. V lost 4 bases to trimming and J lost 0 bases; unmatched junction nucleotides: 7. The CDR3, as DNA: TGTGCCAGTAGTACAGACAGGGTTTACAGCACAGATACGCAGTATTTT. It specifies CASSTDRVYSTDTQYF.

The CDR3 nucleotides read TGTGCCAGCAAGAACTTAGGGGGGAACACTGAAGCTTTCTTT. This codes for CASKNLGGNTEAFF. This rearrangement joins TRBV27 to TRBJ1-1, with D perhaps TRBD1 (6 bases). CDR1 is MNHEY, CDR2 SMNVEV, per germline (reference sequence). The CDR3 has 14 amino acids. Trimming stripped 7 bases from V and 1 base from J, with 13 bases between.

This sequence joins TRBV6-5 and TRBJ1-1, with TRBD1 as a possible D gene (5 bases). The germline CDR1 and CDR2 sequences are MNHEY and SVGAGI. The CDR3 has 13 amino acids. V was trimmed by 7 bases and J by 0 bases, leaving 9 bases between them. The CDR3 sequence: CASNGQLNTEAFF. The CDR3 region has the DNA TGTGCCAGCAATGGACAATTGAACACTGAAGCTTTCTTT.